Below, 16 T cell receptor beta chains from the same sample are listed, as sequenced in a study of blood T cell repertoires in COVID-19. Libraries were prepared by immunoSEQ multiplex PCR; TCRdb keeps only in-frame clonotypes and omits some of them. The table shows some 400,000 clones, with around 90% occurring only once. Sequenced input: peripheral blood. These receptors all stem from a human donor in a cohort sampled during active COVID-19.

The chain has TRBV15 and TRBJ1-5; 8 bases are a match to TRBD1. After removal of 3 bases from V and 4 bases from J, the junction contained 2 bases not matched to a gene. The CDR3 covers 14 residues. The germline CDR1 and CDR2 sequences are LNHNV and YYDKDF (reference sequence). DNA of the CDR3: TGTGCCACCAGCAGGTACAGGGGGAATCAGCCCCAGCATTTT. Translating gives CATSRYRGNQPQHF.

The chain employs TRBV10-1 and TRBJ2-5; TRBD2 matches 8 bases. CDR3 length: 16 residues. V shed 5 bases, J shed 4 bases, and the junction held 12 bases outside the gene matches. CDR1 is WNHNN and CDR2 is SYGVQD in the germline V gene (reference sequence). CDR3 nucleotide sequence: TGCGCCAGCAGTAAAGGACTAGCCATCATGGGAGAGACCCAGTACTTC. Its translation is CASSKGLAIMGETQYF.

V usage is TRBV9 and J usage is TRBJ2-1; TRBD2 agrees at 7 bases. The trim removed 1 base at V and 6 bases at J, leaving 13 bases unmatched. The CDR3 is 17 amino acids. The germline V gene encodes CDR1 SGDLS and CDR2 YYNGEE. In DNA form, the CDR3 reads TGTGCCAGCAGCGTAAATGACCGGGCGGGAGATCTCAATGAGCAGTTCTTC. It specifies CASSVNDRAGDLNEQFF.

J is TRBJ2-5 and V is TRBV5-1, with 7 bases that match TRBD1. The CDR3 length is 19 residues. Germline-derived CDR1 and CDR2 are SGHRS and YFSETQ. Trimming took 0 bases from V and 3 from J; bases not matched to a gene: 17. CDR3: CASSLAGLGTAAKEETQYF. CDR3 bases: TGCGCCAGCAGCTTGGCCGGGCTGGGGACAGCCGCAAAAGAAGAGACCCAGTACTTC.

This sequence joins TRBV6-5 and TRBJ2-1, with 7 bases aligning to TRBD2. The germline CDR1 and CDR2 sequences are MNHEY and SVGAGI. The CDR3 loop spans 16 amino acids. The V gene end was trimmed by 3 bases and the J gene end by 7 bases; junction bases not matched to a gene: 12. DNA for the CDR3: TGTGCCAGCAGTTATGGGGGGGGAGGGCTTGATAATGAGCAGTTCTTC. Amino acids: CASSYGGGGLDNEQFF.

This clone occurred a few times. The genes are TRBV5-4 and TRBJ2-4; TRBD2 agrees at 9 bases. The CDR3 contains 14 residues. J lost 6 bases, V lost 3 bases, and 4 bases had no gene match. Germline V lookup: CDR1 SGHNT, CDR2 YYREEE (reference sequence). The CDR3 nucleotides read TGTGCCAGCAGCTGGCGGGGGGGCACAAACATTCAGTACTTC. Protein product: CASSWRGGTNIQYF.

The rearrangement uses TRBV6-6 and TRBJ1-2; 8 bases map to TRBD1. Looked up from germline, CDR1 is MNHNY and CDR2 is SVGAGI (reference sequence). This CDR3 spans 16 amino acids. The V gene end was trimmed by 5 bases and the J gene end by 5 bases; junction bases not matched to a gene: 13. The CDR3 DNA reads TGTGCCAGCAGTCGACAGGGGACCGGAATTATGTATGGCTACACCTTC. Translated: CASSRQGTGIMYGYTF.

This clone has just one count. V usage is TRBV12-3 or TRBV12-4 and J usage is TRBJ2-3; a weak D match, TRBD2 (7 bases). Trimming pared 3 bases from V and 7 bases from J, leaving 11 bases between. The CDR3 consists of 13 residues. DNA for the CDR3: TGTGCCAGCAGTTTGGGCGGGGGCCATACGCAGTATTTT. It codes for CASSLGGGHTQYF.

V is TRBV5-1 and J is TRBJ1-1; tentatively, D is TRBD1 (5 bases). Germline lookup yields CDR1 SGHRS and CDR2 YFSETQ. With 0 bases removed from V and 5 bases from J, the gap between germline ends came to 8 bases. The CDR3 runs 13 residues. As DNA, the CDR3 is TGCGCCAGCAGCTTGGTTAGGGGAACTGAAGCTTTCTTT. Translation gives CASSLVRGTEAFF.

This clone occurred once. V and J are TRBV7-8 and TRBJ1-2; 11 nucleotides agree with TRBD1. The CDR3 loop spans 15 amino acids. With 2 bases clipped from V and 5 bases from J, the junction kept 4 bases outside the gene matches. Looked up from germline, CDR1 is SGHVS and CDR2 is FQNEAQ. The CDR3 loop is CASSLPGQGVYGYTF. In nucleotides, the CDR3 is TGTGCCAGCAGCTTACCGGGACAGGGGGTGTATGGCTACACCTTC.

V gene TRBV30 combines with J gene TRBJ1-6; 12 nucleotides agree with TRBD1. The length of the CDR3 is 15 residues. The V gene's germline CDR1 is GTSNPN and CDR2 SVGIG (reference sequence). Trimming cost V 1 base and J 9 bases; bases outside gene matches: 4. CDR3 bases: TGTGCCTGGAGTGAGGGACAGGGGGCGGTTTCACCCCTCCACTTT. It encodes CAWSEGQGAVSPLHF.

A note on this clone: This sample also contains other DNA sequences that code for the same CDR3. The CDR3 DNA follows: TGCGCCAGCAGCTTGTACGGGGAGCTGTTTTTT. Amino acid sequence: CASSLYGELFF. The chain links TRBV5-1 to TRBJ2-2, with D uncertain. The germline gives CDR1 SGHRS, CDR2 YFSETQ. The V end was cut by 1 base, the J end by 7 bases, with 2 bases between. The length of the CDR3 is 11 residues.

This clone was counted once. The chain links TRBV18 to TRBJ2-7; 14 bases are a match to TRBD2. The length of the CDR3 is 16 residues. Germline V lookup: CDR1 KGHSH, CDR2 LQKENI. Unmatched junction bases numbered 4, after V lost 3 bases and J lost 3 bases. This chain's CDR3 is CASSPFGTSGSYEQYF. The CDR3 DNA sequence: TGTGCCAGCTCACCCTTTGGGACTAGCGGGAGCTACGAGCAGTACTTC.

The rearrangement links TRBV7-3 to TRBJ2-1, with 7 positions matching TRBD1. Germline assignment: CDR1 SGHTA and CDR2 FQGTGA. V shed 5 bases and J 2 bases; nucleotides not matched to a gene: 9. The CDR3 sequence is 16 residues long. In DNA, the CDR3 is TGTGCCAGCAGCATCTCGGCAGGGGGTCCCTACAATGAGCAGTTCTTC. This sequence encodes CASSISAGGPYNEQFF.

The J gene is TRBJ2-3, the V gene TRBV18; TRBD1 agrees at 8 bases. The V segment lost 0 bases and the J segment 5 bases; nucleotides outside the gene matches: 7. CDR3 length: 16 residues. From germline, CDR1 is KGHSH and CDR2 LQKENI. CDR3 DNA sequence: TGTGCCAGCTCACCACCGGACAGGGAAGTTGGAGATACGCAGTATTTT. It encodes CASSPPDREVGDTQYF. The variable domain in full, with the rest retrieved from reference TRBV18 and TRBJ2-3, is NAGVMQNPRHLVRRRGQEARLRCSPMKGHSHVYWYRQLPEEGLKFMVYLQKENIIDESGMPKERFSAEFPKEGPSILRIQQVVRGDSAAYFCASSPPDREVGDTQYFGPGTRLTVL.

V is TRBV10-2 and J is TRBJ2-1; 8 bases match TRBD2. Germline V gene sequence: CDR1 WSHSY, CDR2 SAAADI. The CDR3 totals 17 residues. V shed 8 bases and J 9 bases; nucleotides not matched to a gene: 21. CDR3 sequence: CASLWDYREGRSGEQFF. The CDR3 nucleotides are TGCGCCAGCCTTTGGGATTACCGGGAGGGCCGTTCCGGTGAGCAGTTCTTC.